The 18 T cell receptor beta chains below were found in one sample sequenced in a study of T cells in tumors after PD-1 blockade (dated by TCRdb to the late 2010s). According to the study, the label for this sample's time point signals: before anti-PD-1 therapy. Libraries were built with the immunoSEQ multiplex PCR assay. The table was pulled from immuneACCESS by TCRdb, which kept in-frame rearrangements only. Such tables lose some clones; where checked, under half of the loss comes from unresolved V genes, and the rest has no known cause. The sample profile shows 55,000 to 65,000 clones; around 80% of them were found once. The top ten clones comprise around an eighth of the sample. The starting material was PBMCs, obtained before anti-PD-1 treatment. The source of these receptors is a human donor with basal cell carcinoma.

The gene calls are TRBV6-5 and TRBJ1-1; tentatively, D is TRBD1 (5 bases). Germline CDR1 is MNHEY and CDR2 is SVGAGI. Trimming left V 0 bases short and J 8 bases short, with 13 bases between. The CDR3 extends over 14 amino acids. In DNA, the CDR3 is TGTGCCAGCAGTTACTCGAGATCCGGGGGGGAAGCTTTCTTT. It translates to CASSYSRSGGEAFF.

This clone was counted a few times. V gene TRBV30 combines with J gene TRBJ2-3; D may be TRBD2 (6 bases). V lost 0 bases to trimming and J lost 6 bases, with 10 bases between them. This CDR3 contains 13 residues. The germline V gene has CDR1 GTSNPN and CDR2 SVGIG (reference sequence). The CDR3 DNA reads as TGTGCCTGGAGTGTACGGGGGAGGGATACGCAGTATTTT. This codes for CAWSVRGRDTQYF.

This chain uses TRBV14 with TRBJ2-5, with 7 bases matching TRBD1. CDR3 length: 15 amino acids. V shed 3 bases and J 4 bases; nucleotides not matched to a gene: 8. Per germline, CDR1 SGHDN and CDR2 FVKESK. The DNA for the CDR3 is TGTGCCAGCAGCCATAACAGGGGTATGGGAGAGACCCAGTACTTC. Translated, it gives CASSHNRGMGETQYF.

A few counts support this clone. V and J are TRBV14 and TRBJ2-7; tentative D call: TRBD1 (5 bases). Trimming took 1 base from V and 0 from J, leaving 7 bases between them. Germline V gene data show CDR1 as SGHDN and CDR2 as FVKESK. The length of the CDR3 is 14 residues. CDR3 in DNA: TGTGCCAGCAGCCAAGGCAGGGCCTCCTACGAGCAGTACTTC. Translation: CASSQGRASYEQYF.

The rearrangement uses TRBV5-4 and TRBJ1-2; 8 nucleotides match TRBD1. The CDR3 runs 14 residues. Germline loops: CDR1 SGHNT, CDR2 YYREEE (reference sequence). V was clipped by 0 bases and J by 8 bases; unmatched bases: 6. The CDR3: CASSLAFRGRGYTF. CDR3 coding DNA: TGTGCCAGCAGCTTGGCCTTCAGGGGGCGCGGCTACACCTTC.

This clone was seen just once. The CDR3 region has the DNA TGTGCCAGCAGCAAACAAGATAACTATGGCTACACCTTC. Its translation: CASSKQDNYGYTF. The V gene is TRBV2, the J gene TRBJ1-2; no definite D call. V was clipped by 6 bases and J by 1 base, with 9 bases between them. The CDR3 is 13 residues long. Germline CDR1 and CDR2: SNHLY and FYNNEI. Supplemented by reference TRBV2 and TRBJ1-2, the full variable domain reads EPEVTQTPSHQVTQMGQEVILRCVPISNHLYFYWYRQILGQKVEFLVSFYNNEISEKSEIFDDQFSVERPDGSNFTLKIRSTKLEDSAMYFCASSKQDNYGYTFGSGTRLTVV.

CDR3 coding DNA: TGTGCCAGCAGCACTATTAGGGTAGACACTGAAGCTTTCTTT. As protein: CASSTIRVDTEAFF. The chain recombines TRBV6-2 or TRBV6-3 with TRBJ1-1; unclear D gene. The CDR3 totals 14 residues. V was pared by 6 bases and J by 3 bases, with 14 bases between. Germline values: CDR1 MNHEY, CDR2 SVGEGT.

The chain employs TRBV12-5 and TRBJ1-2; D uncertain. This CDR3 contains 12 residues. Trimming took off 6 bases at V and 4 bases at J, with 9 bases between the two ends. Germline CDR1 and CDR2: LGHNT and FRNRAP. The CDR3 protein is CASGPGFYGYTF. The CDR3 nucleotides read TGTGCTAGTGGCCCCGGTTTCTATGGCTACACCTTC.

The CDR3 loop is CASSLPASGGGSTDTQYF. The DNA for the CDR3 is TGTGCCAGCAGCTTACCCGCCTCTGGGGGGGGGAGCACAGATACGCAGTATTTT. The chain couples TRBV13 to TRBJ2-3; 7 nucleotides align to TRBD2. Per germline, CDR1 PRHDT and CDR2 FYEKMQ (reference sequence). The CDR3 spans 18 residues. The junction had 11 bases not matched to a gene; V was cut back by 2 bases and J by 0 bases.

This chain joins TRBV9 and TRBJ1-1; 9 bases line up with TRBD1. J gave up 4 bases and V 4 bases, and 11 bases lay outside the gene matches. CDR1 SGDLS and CDR2 YYNGEE come from the germline V gene. CDR3 length: 16 residues. The CDR3 region is CASSTHRTGVGTEAFF. The CDR3 DNA reads TGTGCCAGCAGCACCCATCGGACAGGGGTCGGCACTGAAGCTTTCTTT.

J is TRBJ2-5 and V is TRBV5-4, with TRBD1 matching over 7 bases. Trimming cost V 7 bases and J 3 bases; bases outside gene matches: 6. CDR1 and CDR2 from the germline V gene are SGHNT and YYREEE (reference sequence). The length of the CDR3 is 13 residues. CDR3: CASGRDSEETQYF. The CDR3 nucleotides are TGTGCCAGCGGCCGGGACAGTGAAGAGACCCAGTACTTC. Full variable domain (missing parts from reference TRBV5-4 and TRBJ2-5): ETGVTQSPTHLIKTRGQQVTLRCSSQSGHNTVSWYQQALGQGPQFIFQYYREEENGRGNFPPRFSGLQFPNYSSELNVNALELDDSALYLCASGRDSEETQYFGPGTRLLVL.

The CDR3 DNA follows: TGCGCCAGCAGCTTGGACGGACGGAAGAACACTGAAGCTTTCTTT. Protein sequence: CASSLDGRKNTEAFF. The genes are TRBV5-1 and TRBJ1-1; D uncertain. Trimming took off 0 bases at V and 1 base at J, with 10 bases between the two ends. This CDR3 contains 15 residues. CDR1 is SGHRS and CDR2 is YFSETQ in the germline V gene.

Only a few counts were recorded for this clone. This sequence joins TRBV7-9 and TRBJ1-1, with unresolved D. Germline V CDR1 and CDR2: SEHNR, FQNEAQ (reference sequence). V was clipped by 5 bases and J by 1 base, with 5 bases between them. The CDR3 has 12 residues. Here the CDR3 reads CASSRGNTEAFF. CDR3 nucleotides: TGTGCCAGCAGCCGAGGGAACACTGAAGCTTTCTTT.

The chain joins TRBV12-5 to TRBJ2-7, with 8 bases identical to TRBD2. The CDR3 has 16 residues. CDR1 and CDR2 from the germline V gene are LGHNT and FRNRAP. V trimming: 1 base; J trimming: 4 bases; junction bases outside the gene matches: 9. This chain's CDR3 is CASGLAEGTRRYEQYF. In DNA, the CDR3 is TGTGCTAGTGGTTTGGCAGAGGGGACTAGAAGGTACGAGCAGTACTTC.

As DNA, the CDR3 is TGCGCCAGCAGCAAATTAAGACAGGGGGCGAACACTGAAGCTTTCTTT. This sequence encodes CASSKLRQGANTEAFF. V and J are TRBV5-1 and TRBJ1-1; 10 positions match TRBD1. Trimming removed 4 bases from V and 1 base from J; junction bases left unmatched: 7. Germline V CDR1 and CDR2: SGHRS, YFSETQ. CDR3 length equals 16 residues.

The gene calls are TRBV5-6 and TRBJ2-4, with D possibly matching TRBD1 (5 bases). The V gene lost 0 bases and the J gene lost 9 bases, with 19 bases spanning the gap. The CDR3 is 16 residues long. Germline CDR1 SGHDT, CDR2 YYEEEE. CDR3 loop: CASSLGGYAGFGIQYF. Written as DNA, the CDR3 is TGTGCCAGCAGCTTGGGCGGCTATGCAGGGTTCGGCATTCAGTACTTC.

The chain is built from TRBV6-6 and TRBJ2-2; tentative D call: TRBD2 (5 bases). The germline gives CDR1 MNHNY, CDR2 SVGAGI (reference sequence). Trimming took 5 bases from V and 7 from J, leaving 8 bases between them. CDR3 length: 12 residues. CDR3 sequence: CASSTRGGELFF. CDR3 coding DNA: TGTGCCAGCAGTACACGGGGCGGGGAGCTGTTTTTT.

The J gene is TRBJ1-1, the V gene TRBV19, with D maybe TRBD1 (5 bases). The CDR3 is 13 residues long. CDR1 and CDR2 from the germline V gene are LNHDA and SQIVND (reference sequence). V gave up 5 bases and J gave up 4 bases, with 11 bases separating them. The CDR3 loop is CASSLRVATEAFF. CDR3 DNA sequence: TGTGCCAGTAGTCTCAGGGTTGCCACTGAAGCTTTCTTT.